This TCR beta chain was sequenced during a study of blood T cell repertoires in COVID-19. Study-wide background: Sources were T cells, B-cell-depleted T cells, or PBMCs; the material itself was cDNA or gDNA.

The CDR3 consists of 15 residues. CDR1 is SGHRS, CDR2 YFSETQ, per germline. V gave up 0 bases and J gave up 3 bases; unmatched junction bases: 6. Authors' methods: Nucleated cell number was recorded as an estimate derived from reference gene primer amplification. The assay was immunoSEQ multiplex PCR, and TCRdb's table has in-frame clones only and misses some. That table furnishes V, J and clone size, whereas the DNA furnished D and trimming. This table has about 57,000 clones, around 90% appearing once. V is TRBV5-1 and J is TRBJ2-7, with 7 bases lining up with TRBD2. This receptor was identified in a man in his sixties with acute or convalescent COVID-19. The sequencing input was peripheral blood. The CDR3 sequence is CASSLVLAENYEQYF. For the CDR3, the DNA is TGCGCCAGCAGCTTGGTCCTAGCGGAAAACTACGAGCAGTACTTC.